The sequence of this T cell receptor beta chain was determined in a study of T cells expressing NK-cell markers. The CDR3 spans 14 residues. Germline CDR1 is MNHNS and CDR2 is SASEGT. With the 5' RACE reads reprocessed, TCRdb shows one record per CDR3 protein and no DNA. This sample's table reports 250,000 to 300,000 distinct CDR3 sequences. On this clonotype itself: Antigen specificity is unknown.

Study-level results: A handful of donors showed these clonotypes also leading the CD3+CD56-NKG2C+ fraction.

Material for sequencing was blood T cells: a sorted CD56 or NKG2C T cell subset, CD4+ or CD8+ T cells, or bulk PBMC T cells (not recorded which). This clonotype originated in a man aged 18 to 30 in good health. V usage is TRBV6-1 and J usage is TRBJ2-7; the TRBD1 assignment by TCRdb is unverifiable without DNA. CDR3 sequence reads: CASTPSGGNYEQYF.